These T cell receptor beta chains were read from a single sample in a study of glioma-infiltrating T cells after dendritic cell vaccination. The assay was immunoSEQ multiplex PCR, and TCRdb's table has in-frame clones only and misses some. The sample shows 55,000 to 75,000 clones, roughly 83% of them seen only once. The sample here was blood, taken after dendritic cell vaccination. These receptors were collected from a human donor with glioblastoma. Each CDR3 is given with its conserved first and last residue. Each record gives: J gene, clone size, D gene, V gene, CDR3 length, CDR3 DNA, CDR3 protein. A D gene is named only where the DNA matches it firmly. Not every row has a clone size; where given, it reads once, few, many or a size class.

j_gene: TRBJ1-1
abundance: -
d_gene: -
v_gene: TRBV7-3
len: 14
CDR3nt: TGTGCCAGCAGCTTAATCGCAGGGGAGACTGAAGCTTTCTTT
CDR3aa: CASSLIAGETEAFF

j_gene: TRBJ2-5
abundance: once
d_gene: -
v_gene: TRBV30
len: 17
CDR3nt: TGTGCCTGGAGTGTATCGGTGGGGGGACCGATACAAGAGACCCAGTACTTC
CDR3aa: CAWSVSVGGPIQETQYF

j_gene: TRBJ2-3
abundance: -
d_gene: -
v_gene: TRBV11-2
len: 17
CDR3nt: TGTGCCAGCAGCCCCTCGACTCAGGGGCGGTGGAGGGATACGCAGTATTTT
CDR3aa: CASSPSTQGRWRDTQYF

j_gene: TRBJ2-7
abundance: -
d_gene: TRBD1
v_gene: TRBV6-1
len: 15
CDR3nt: TGTGCCAGCAGGATTGGACAGGGTAGTATCTACGAGCAGTACTTC
CDR3aa: CASRIGQGSIYEQYF

j_gene: TRBJ2-7
abundance: -
d_gene: TRBD1
v_gene: TRBV5-4
len: 14
CDR3nt: TGTGCCAGCAGCCCCGGGACAGGCGCCTACGAGCAGTACTTC
CDR3aa: CASSPGTGAYEQYF

j_gene: TRBJ1-1
abundance: once
d_gene: TRBD1
v_gene: TRBV7-2
len: 14
CDR3nt: TGTGCCAGCAGCCAACAGGGGGTTCTCTCTGAAGCTTTCTTT
CDR3aa: CASSQQGVLSEAFF

j_gene: TRBJ1-5
abundance: -
d_gene: TRBD1
v_gene: TRBV4-1
len: 15
CDR3nt: TGCGCCAGCAGCCTAAGACAGGGGGCAGGTCAGCCCCAGCATTTT
CDR3aa: CASSLRQGAGQPQHF

j_gene: TRBJ2-2
abundance: -
d_gene: -
v_gene: TRBV5-4
len: 15
CDR3nt: TGTGCCAGCAGCTTGGATCAGGGCTACACCGGGGAGCTGTTTTTT
CDR3aa: CASSLDQGYTGELFF

j_gene: TRBJ1-1
abundance: -
d_gene: TRBD1
v_gene: TRBV2
len: 14
CDR3nt: TGTGCCAGCAGTTTGGGACAGCAGAACACTGAAGCTTTCTTT
CDR3aa: CASSLGQQNTEAFF

j_gene: TRBJ1-6
abundance: -
d_gene: TRBD1
v_gene: TRBV11-2
len: 17
CDR3nt: TGTGCCAGCAGCAGAGGGATAGGGACAGATCATGGATCACCCCTCCACTTT
CDR3aa: CASSRGIGTDHGSPLHF

j_gene: TRBJ2-5
abundance: few
d_gene: TRBD1
v_gene: TRBV2
len: 15
CDR3nt: TGTGCCAGCAGTGAAATTTGGACAGGGGTGGAGACCCAGTACTTC
CDR3aa: CASSEIWTGVETQYF

j_gene: TRBJ2-2
abundance: -
d_gene: TRBD2
v_gene: TRBV7-2
len: 15
CDR3nt: TGTGCCAGCAGCCTCGAGGGGACGGGGGGACGGGAGCTGTTTTTT
CDR3aa: CASSLEGTGGRELFF

j_gene: TRBJ2-3
abundance: -
d_gene: -
v_gene: TRBV7-2
len: 11
CDR3nt: TGTGCCAGCAGTGATCGGGATACGCAGTATTTT
CDR3aa: CASSDRDTQYF

j_gene: TRBJ2-3
abundance: -
d_gene: TRBD1
v_gene: TRBV19
len: 13
CDR3nt: TGTGCCAGTAGCAGGGGGCTCACAGATACGCAGTATTTT
CDR3aa: CASSRGLTDTQYF

j_gene: TRBJ1-5
abundance: -
d_gene: -
v_gene: TRBV16
len: 12
CDR3nt: TGTGCCAGCAGCCAATCGAGTCAGCCCCAGCATTTT
CDR3aa: CASSQSSQPQHF

j_gene: TRBJ1-4
abundance: few
d_gene: -
v_gene: TRBV4-2
len: 15
CDR3nt: TGTGCCAGCAGCCAGCGGGATGGTCCTGGGGAAAAACTGTTTTTT
CDR3aa: CASSQRDGPGEKLFF

j_gene: TRBJ1-2
abundance: -
d_gene: -
v_gene: TRBV6-1
len: 14
CDR3nt: TGTGCCAGCAGGGCTTGGACAGCCAACTATGGCTACACCTTC
CDR3aa: CASRAWTANYGYTF

j_gene: TRBJ2-6
abundance: -
d_gene: -
v_gene: TRBV4-1
len: 21
CDR3nt: TGCGCCAGCAGCCAAAACTCGGGAGTATCGGGACTGAGCTCTGGGGCCAACGTCCTGACTTTC
CDR3aa: CASSQNSGVSGLSSGANVLTF

j_gene: TRBJ2-7
abundance: -
d_gene: -
v_gene: TRBV6-1
len: 14
CDR3nt: TGTGCCAGCAGTGAAGCTGCCAGGTTGGGCGAGCAGTACTTC
CDR3aa: CASSEAARLGEQYF

j_gene: TRBJ2-7
abundance: -
d_gene: -
v_gene: TRBV4-1
len: 13
CDR3nt: TGCGCCAGCAGTCCGTCAGGCTTTCACGAGCAGTACTTC
CDR3aa: CASSPSGFHEQYF

j_gene: TRBJ2-3
abundance: once
d_gene: -
v_gene: TRBV2
len: 14
CDR3nt: TGTGCCAGCAGGCCCGAAAGGGGTTGGGGCGAGAAGTATTTT
CDR3aa: CASRPERGWGEKYF

j_gene: TRBJ1-3
abundance: -
d_gene: -
v_gene: TRBV6-6
len: 15
CDR3nt: TGTGCCAGCAGTTCGACACTTACCTCTGGAAACACCATATATTTT
CDR3aa: CASSSTLTSGNTIYF

j_gene: TRBJ2-7
abundance: few
d_gene: TRBD1
v_gene: TRBV5-4
len: 17
CDR3nt: TGTGCCAGCAGACGGGGACAGGGAGCTGTCGGGATCTACGAGCAGTACTTC
CDR3aa: CASRRGQGAVGIYEQYF

j_gene: TRBJ1-2
abundance: -
d_gene: -
v_gene: TRBV11-3
len: 14
CDR3nt: TGTGCCAGCAGCTTAGGCGGGGTAATGGCTGGCTACACCTTC
CDR3aa: CASSLGGVMAGYTF

j_gene: TRBJ1-2
abundance: -
d_gene: -
v_gene: TRBV4-3
len: 15
CDR3nt: TGCGCCAGCAGCCCCCGGGGTTACCAACGTTATGGCTACACCTTC
CDR3aa: CASSPRGYQRYGYTF

j_gene: TRBJ2-5
abundance: -
d_gene: TRBD2
v_gene: TRBV4-3
len: 15
CDR3nt: TGCGCCAGCAGCCAAGCCCGGGGGGGGTATGAGACCCAGTACTTC
CDR3aa: CASSQARGGYETQYF

j_gene: TRBJ1-2
abundance: -
d_gene: -
v_gene: TRBV5-1
len: 11
CDR3nt: TGCGCCAGCCAGGGATTCTATGGCTACACCTTC
CDR3aa: CASQGFYGYTF

j_gene: TRBJ1-2
abundance: -
d_gene: TRBD1
v_gene: TRBV15
len: 13
CDR3nt: TGTGCCACCAGCAGCGACAGGGGGAATGGCTACACCTTC
CDR3aa: CATSSDRGNGYTF

j_gene: TRBJ2-3
abundance: -
d_gene: -
v_gene: TRBV4-1
len: 13
CDR3nt: TGCGCCAGCAGCCAAGATCGCCGGGATACGCAGTATTTT
CDR3aa: CASSQDRRDTQYF

j_gene: TRBJ1-1
abundance: -
d_gene: -
v_gene: TRBV6-5
len: 14
CDR3nt: TGTGCCAGCAGTTACGCCAGGGGTAGGACTGAAGCTTTCTTT
CDR3aa: CASSYARGRTEAFF

j_gene: TRBJ2-1
abundance: -
d_gene: -
v_gene: TRBV16
len: 11
CDR3nt: TGTGCCAGCAGCCTCGGTTCAGGGCAGTTCTTC
CDR3aa: CASSLGSGQFF

j_gene: TRBJ1-2
abundance: -
d_gene: TRBD1
v_gene: TRBV19
len: 16
CDR3nt: TGTGCCAGTAGTACTAAACTGGACAGGGTGAGGAATGGCTACACCTTC
CDR3aa: CASSTKLDRVRNGYTF

j_gene: TRBJ1-2
abundance: -
d_gene: -
v_gene: TRBV27
len: 11
CDR3nt: TGTGCCATCCACACAGGGTCCGGCTACACCTTC
CDR3aa: CAIHTGSGYTF

j_gene: TRBJ2-3
abundance: -
d_gene: -
v_gene: TRBV5-4
len: 16
CDR3nt: TGTGCCAGCAGCTCCCGTCCTAGTATCCCGACAGATACGCAGTATTTT
CDR3aa: CASSSRPSIPTDTQYF

j_gene: TRBJ2-3
abundance: -
d_gene: TRBD2
v_gene: TRBV7-2
len: 14
CDR3nt: TGTGCCAGCAACCCTAGCGGGGGTACAGATACGCAGTATTTT
CDR3aa: CASNPSGGTDTQYF

j_gene: TRBJ2-7
abundance: -
d_gene: -
v_gene: TRBV20-1
len: 11
CDR3nt: TGCAGTGCTCCCCAGGGGAACGAGCAGTACTTC
CDR3aa: CSAPQGNEQYF

j_gene: TRBJ2-2
abundance: -
d_gene: TRBD2
v_gene: TRBV6-5
len: 15
CDR3nt: TGTGCCAGCAGTGGGACTAGCGCGAACACCGGGGAGCTGTTTTTT
CDR3aa: CASSGTSANTGELFF

j_gene: TRBJ2-3
abundance: -
d_gene: -
v_gene: TRBV5-1
len: 14
CDR3nt: TGCGCCAGTTACCGACTAGAGGGGACAGATACGCAGTATTTT
CDR3aa: CASYRLEGTDTQYF

j_gene: TRBJ2-1
abundance: -
d_gene: TRBD1
v_gene: TRBV27
len: 14
CDR3nt: TGTGCCAGCAGTTACGGACAGGGTTTGGATGAGCAGTTCTTC
CDR3aa: CASSYGQGLDEQFF

j_gene: TRBJ1-1
abundance: few
d_gene: -
v_gene: TRBV5-1
len: 13
CDR3nt: TGCGCCAGCAGCTTGTATCCGGGGACTGAAGCTTTCTTT
CDR3aa: CASSLYPGTEAFF

j_gene: TRBJ1-4
abundance: few
d_gene: -
v_gene: TRBV5-6
len: 15
CDR3nt: TGTGCCAGCAGCTTAAGAACAGGGAGAAATGAAAAACTGTTTTTT
CDR3aa: CASSLRTGRNEKLFF